This is a list of T cell receptor beta chains from one sample in a study of T cells after yellow fever vaccination. TCRdb analysed the 5' RACE reads with MiXCR anew, one entry per CDR3 protein. The data contain around 610,000 distinct CDR3 sequences, about 13% of them singletons. The sequencing here drew on PBMCs, taken on the day of the yellow fever booster vaccination. The source is a man in his thirties or forties who received the YFV17D yellow fever vaccine. CDR3s include the opening cysteine and the closing phenylalanine or tryptophan. The D gene is left open where the match is weak. Size is omitted from some rows. Given values are once, few, many or a class for expanded clones.

V: TRBV12-3/TRBV12-4; size: NA; D: TRBD2; J: TRBJ2-1; DNA: TGTGCCAGCAGTATGAAGGGACTACCCTACAATGAGCAGTTCTTC; CDR3: CASSMKGLPYNEQFF
V: TRBV12-3/TRBV12-4; size: few; D: NA; J: TRBJ2-2; DNA: TGTGCCAGCAGAATAACAGCCACCGGGGAGCTGTTTTTT; CDR3: CASRITATGELFF
V: TRBV13; size: NA; D: TRBD2; J: TRBJ2-7; DNA: TGTGCCAGCAGCTTTGGCGGGGGGGTCTCCTACGAGCAGTACTTC; CDR3: CASSFGGGVSYEQYF
V: TRBV7-2; size: NA; D: NA; J: TRBJ2-1; DNA: TGTGCCAGCAGCTTACCTATGAGATTTGAGCAGTTCTTC; CDR3: CASSLPMRFEQFF
V: TRBV30; size: few; D: TRBD1; J: TRBJ2-1; DNA: TGTGCCTGGAGTGCCCGGGACAGGGGGCATAATGAGCAGTTCTTC; CDR3: CAWSARDRGHNEQFF
V: TRBV27; size: NA; D: TRBD1; J: TRBJ1-2; DNA: TGTGCCAGCAGTTCGCCAGGACAGGGAACGGTTATCTACACCTTC; CDR3: CASSSPGQGTVIYTF
V: TRBV5-1; size: NA; D: NA; J: TRBJ2-1; DNA: TGCGCCAGCAGCCGTCTGACCACGAGCACGGACAATGAGCAGTTCTTC; CDR3: CASSRLTTSTDNEQFF
V: TRBV20-1; size: many; D: TRBD1; J: TRBJ2-5; DNA: TGCAGTGCCGCTTGGACAGGGGAGTGGGTAGAGACCCAGTACTTC; CDR3: CSAAWTGEWVETQYF
V: TRBV18; size: few; D: TRBD1; J: TRBJ1-1; DNA: TGTGCCAGCTCAGCCGACAGGGGGGCTGAAGCTTTCTTT; CDR3: CASSADRGAEAFF
V: TRBV28; size: NA; D: NA; J: TRBJ2-1; DNA: TGTGCCAGCAGTTTGATGACAGCCCTCTCCTACAATGAGCAGTTCTTC; CDR3: CASSLMTALSYNEQFF
V: TRBV5-6; size: few; D: TRBD2; J: TRBJ2-7; DNA: TGTGCCAGCAGCCATTCTGGGGGGGGCTACGAGCAGTACTTC; CDR3: CASSHSGGGYEQYF
V: TRBV3-1; size: NA; D: NA; J: TRBJ2-2; DNA: TGTGCCAGCAGCCAGGAGGACACCGGGGAGCTGTTTTTT; CDR3: CASSQEDTGELFF
V: TRBV7-2; size: NA; D: TRBD2; J: TRBJ2-2; DNA: TGTGCCAGCAGGACGCCTAGCGGGAGGGTGCGGACCGGGGAGCTGTTTTTT; CDR3: CASRTPSGRVRTGELFF
V: TRBV10-3; size: NA; D: NA; J: TRBJ1-3; DNA: TGTGCCACCGGGACACCTGGAAACACCATATATTTT; CDR3: CATGTPGNTIYF
V: TRBV5-6; size: many; D: NA; J: TRBJ2-1; DNA: TGTGCCAGCAGCAATGGGGTGGTGGATGAGCAGTTCTTC; CDR3: CASSNGVVDEQFF
V: TRBV10-3; size: many; D: TRBD1; J: TRBJ2-7; DNA: TGTGCCTCCGAGGGGGCGCGGTTCGAGCAGTACTTC; CDR3: CASEGARFEQYF
V: TRBV6-6; size: few; D: NA; J: TRBJ2-7; DNA: TGTGCCAGCAGTTACTCGATGGGCGAGCAGTACTTC; CDR3: CASSYSMGEQYF
V: TRBV20-1; size: few; D: TRBD1; J: TRBJ2-1; DNA: TGCAGTGCTAGGGGCCCGGTCGGGACAGGGGAAAACAATGAGCAGTTCTTC; CDR3: CSARGPVGTGENNEQFF
V: TRBV7-3; size: NA; D: TRBD2; J: TRBJ2-2; DNA: TGTGCCAGCAGTCCCCAACTCGGCGGGAGGGCCGGGGAGCTGTTTTTT; CDR3: CASSPQLGGRAGELFF
V: TRBV5-4; size: few; D: NA; J: TRBJ2-1; DNA: TGTGCCAGCAGCTTGGTCCACAGCTCCTACAATGAGCAGTTCTTC; CDR3: CASSLVHSSYNEQFF
V: TRBV20-1; size: few; D: NA; J: TRBJ2-7; DNA: TGCAGTGCTAGAGTTGACTCCAGACGACATAAAAGCTCCTACGAGCAGTACTTC; CDR3: CSARVDSRRHKSSYEQYF
V: TRBV7-2; size: NA; D: NA; J: TRBJ1-1; DNA: TGTGCCAGCGGGGCTGACTTGAACACTGAAGCTTTCTTT; CDR3: CASGADLNTEAFF
V: TRBV4-3; size: NA; D: NA; J: TRBJ2-3; DNA: TGCGCCAGCAGCCAAGAACCGGGACTCTCTGGAGATACGCAGTATTTT; CDR3: CASSQEPGLSGDTQYF
V: TRBV7-9; size: NA; D: NA; J: TRBJ1-1; DNA: TGTGCCAGCAGCCCCAGGGCAGGCGGCACTGAAGCTTTCTTT; CDR3: CASSPRAGGTEAFF
V: TRBV5-6; size: NA; D: NA; J: TRBJ2-3; DNA: TGTGCCAGCAGCCCCACGAGGGCAGATACGCAGTATTTT; CDR3: CASSPTRADTQYF
V: TRBV5-1; size: NA; D: NA; J: TRBJ2-3; DNA: TGCGCCAGCAGCTTCGGCAGGGACCCATCGCAGTATTTT; CDR3: CASSFGRDPSQYF
V: TRBV7-2; size: NA; D: NA; J: TRBJ1-5; DNA: TGTGCCAGCAGCCCAATGGGACGGGTTAATCAGCCCCAGCATTTT; CDR3: CASSPMGRVNQPQHF
V: TRBV6-1; size: NA; D: NA; J: TRBJ2-7; DNA: TGTGCCAGCAGGGCCGCAGCCTCCTACGAGCAGTACTTC; CDR3: CASRAAASYEQYF
V: TRBV20-1; size: few; D: TRBD2; J: TRBJ2-2; DNA: TGCAGTGCTGGAGGACTAGCGGGTATCATCGGCACCGGGGAGCTGTTTTTT; CDR3: CSAGGLAGIIGTGELFF
V: TRBV7-9; size: NA; D: NA; J: TRBJ2-3; DNA: TGTGCCAGCACCCCGGACGGCAGAAGCACAGATACGCAGTATTTT; CDR3: CASTPDGRSTDTQYF
V: TRBV12-3/TRBV12-4; size: NA; D: NA; J: TRBJ1-3; DNA: TGTGCCAGCAATAACCGACGGGACGCTGGAAACACCATATATTTT; CDR3: CASNNRRDAGNTIYF